The rows below give T cell receptor beta chains drawn from one sample of a study of blood T cell repertoires in COVID-19. TCRdb keeps only in-frame clones here, not all; method: immunoSEQ multiplex PCR. The data hold 200,000 to 250,000 clones, with about 85% observed a single time. The sample comprised peripheral blood. The receptors originated from a man aged 45-65 years who had recovered from COVID-19. CDR3s include the opening cysteine and the closing phenylalanine or tryptophan. D genes are given only for firm matches. Clone sizes are given selectively: once, few, many, or a class where the clone is expanded.

TRBV3-1/TRBV3-2	TRBJ2-1	TRBD2	NA	TGTGCCAGCAGCCAGGGTCTAGCGGGCAACAATGAGCAGTTCTTC	CASSQGLAGNNEQFF
TRBV28	TRBJ2-1	TRBD2	once	TGTGCCAGCAGTCCATCACTAGCGGGAGGACGAAGTGAGCAGTTCTTC	CASSPSLAGGRSEQFF
TRBV7-7	TRBJ2-5	TRBD2	NA	TGTGCCAGCAGCTTGGCGGGAGTGGGGGAGACCCAGTACTTC	CASSLAGVGETQYF
TRBV7-9	TRBJ2-3	TRBD2	NA	TGTGCCAGCAGCTTAGCGGGTATAGCGGGAGCTCCAGATACGCAGTATTTT	CASSLAGIAGAPDTQYF
TRBV5-1	TRBJ2-1	TRBD2	NA	TGCGCCAGCAGCTTGGTTGTACTAGCGTCCGATGAGCAGTTCTTC	CASSLVVLASDEQFF
TRBV19	TRBJ2-1	TRBD2	NA	TGTGCCAGTAGTCTCCTTCTAGGGGGACTAGCGGGAGATGGGAGCTCCTACAATGAGCAGTTCTTC	CASSLLLGGLAGDGSSYNEQFF
TRBV28	TRBJ2-7	TRBD2	NA	TGTGCCAGCAGGGGAAGCGGGAGTCCCTACGAGCAGTACTTC	CASRGSGSPYEQYF
TRBV11-2	TRBJ2-7	TRBD1	once	TGTGCCAGCAGCTCACAGACAGGGGTGTCGTACTTC	CASSSQTGVSYF
TRBV5-1	TRBJ2-5	NA	NA	TGCGCCAGCAGCTTGTCTCAAGAGACCCAGTACTTC	CASSLSQETQYF
TRBV5-8	TRBJ2-2	NA	NA	TGTGCCAGCAGCTTGTTGAGCCAGAACACCGGGGAGCTGTTTTTT	CASSLLSQNTGELFF
TRBV5-1	TRBJ2-2	TRBD2	NA	TGCGCCAGCAGCTCCGGACTAGCGGGAGGGACCGGGGAGCTGTTTTTT	CASSSGLAGGTGELFF
TRBV28	TRBJ1-1	NA	NA	TGTGCCAGCAGTTTTGGGCTATTGAACACTGAAGCTTTCTTT	CASSFGLLNTEAFF
TRBV7-9	TRBJ2-2	TRBD2	NA	TGTGCCAGCAGCTTATCCGCGGGAGTTGGTACCGGGGAGCTGTTTTTT	CASSLSAGVGTGELFF
TRBV28	TRBJ1-1	NA	NA	TGTGCCAGCAGTTTAGGCCGGGGACTTAGATCTGAAGCTTTCTTT	CASSLGRGLRSEAFF
TRBV7-2	TRBJ2-2	NA	NA	TGTGCCAGCAGCCCCCTCACCGGGGAGCTGTTTTTT	CASSPLTGELFF
TRBV28	TRBJ2-2	TRBD1	few	TGTGCCAGCAGTGACTTCCGCGACAGGGCGACCGGGGAGCTGTTTTTT	CASSDFRDRATGELFF
TRBV5-4	TRBJ2-3	TRBD2	NA	TGTGCCAGCAACCGAGGCGGGGCTAGCGGGCGGACAGATACGCAGTATTTT	CASNRGGASGRTDTQYF
TRBV12-3/TRBV12-4	TRBJ2-1	TRBD1	once	TGTGCCAGCAGTCGTCGACAGGGAAATGAGCAGTTCTTC	CASSRRQGNEQFF
TRBV7-2	TRBJ2-7	TRBD1	NA	TGTGCCAGCAGCCGGGACAGGGAAGCGGACGAGCAGTACTTC	CASSRDREADEQYF
TRBV7-2	TRBJ2-1	TRBD2	NA	TGTGCCAGCAGCTTAAATGATCTCGAAAGGACTAGCGGCAATGAGCAGTTCTTC	CASSLNDLERTSGNEQFF
TRBV5-1	TRBJ2-7	TRBD1	NA	TGCGCCAGCAGCAAAGGACAGGGGGAAGCTGGGGCCTACGAGCAGTACTTC	CASSKGQGEAGAYEQYF
TRBV28	TRBJ1-1	NA	NA	TGTGCCAGCAGTTTCTATACGGTCGGCACTGAAGCTTTCTTT	CASSFYTVGTEAFF
TRBV27	TRBJ2-1	TRBD2	NA	TGTGCCAGCAGTCCCCAGGGGAGCGGGAGGGGACTGTTCTTC	CASSPQGSGRGLFF
TRBV6-5	TRBJ1-6	NA	NA	TGTGCCAGCAGTTACTCGTGGCAGCTAGGTATCTCACCCCTCCACTTT	CASSYSWQLGISPLHF
TRBV24-1	TRBJ1-1	TRBD1	NA	TGTGCCACCAGTGATTCGGGACAGGGGGGACGCGCTTTCTTT	CATSDSGQGGRAFF
TRBV11-2	TRBJ2-3	NA	NA	TGTGCCAGCAGCTTATTTGACACCACAGATACGCAGTATTTT	CASSLFDTTDTQYF
TRBV28	TRBJ2-7	TRBD1	NA	TGTGCCAGCAGCCTGACAGGGACGAGCTCCTACGAGCAGTACTTC	CASSLTGTSSYEQYF
TRBV7-2	TRBJ2-5	NA	NA	TGTGCCAGCAGCTTAACCGGTACGAGGCAAGAGACCCAGTACTTC	CASSLTGTRQETQYF
TRBV5-4	TRBJ2-5	NA	NA	TGTGCCAGCAGCTTGAGTCGGGGACAAGAGACCCAGTACTTC	CASSLSRGQETQYF
TRBV2	TRBJ2-2	NA	NA	TGTGCCAGATCCCGGGACACCGGGGAGCTGTTTTTT	CARSRDTGELFF
TRBV5-1	TRBJ2-7	TRBD1	NA	TGCGCCAGCAGTAATGGACAGGGTGCCTCCGAGCAGTACTTC	CASSNGQGASEQYF
TRBV7-2	TRBJ2-1	NA	NA	TGTGCCAGCAGCTTTAGGAGGATCTTAAATGGTGAGCAGTTCTTC	CASSFRRILNGEQFF
TRBV5-8	TRBJ2-3	NA	once	TGTGCCAGCAGCGACAGGCTACTTAACACAGATACGCAGTATTTT	CASSDRLLNTDTQYF
TRBV12-3/TRBV12-4	TRBJ1-2	TRBD1	NA	TGTGCCAGCACTGACAGGGAGCCCTATGGCTACACCTTC	CASTDREPYGYTF
TRBV7-2	TRBJ2-7	NA	NA	TGTGCCAGCAGCCCAAACAGGGGAGGAGAGCAGTACTTC	CASSPNRGGEQYF
TRBV18	TRBJ1-5	TRBD1	NA	TGTGCCAGCTCGGAGACAGGGGGCAAAGGGCAGCCCCAGCATTTT	CASSETGGKGQPQHF
TRBV14	TRBJ1-3	NA	NA	TGTGCCAGCAGCGACCGGGACATCCGACAACCTTCCTCTGGAAACACCATATATTTT	CASSDRDIRQPSSGNTIYF
TRBV23-1	TRBJ2-3	NA	NA	TGCGCCGACTCCGTAGGTGTTTTT	CADSVGVF
TRBV27	TRBJ2-2	TRBD2	NA	TGTGCCAGCAGTTTATATTCCTTGGGGACTAGCGGGAGGTTCACCGGGGAGCTGTTTTTT	CASSLYSLGTSGRFTGELFF
TRBV3-1/TRBV3-2	TRBJ2-4	NA	NA	TGTGCCAGCAGCCCGTCCACAGGGAGAAAAAACATTCAGTACTTC	CASSPSTGRKNIQYF
TRBV6-5	TRBJ1-3	NA	NA	TGTGCCAGCAGTAGGGGCTCTGGAAACACCATATATTTT	CASSRGSGNTIYF
TRBV21-1	TRBJ1-5	NA	once	TGTGCCAGCAGCAAGGATTTTCGGGACAGGGAAAAAGGAGGCAATCAGCCCCAGCATTTT	CASSKDFRDREKGGNQPQHF
TRBV27	TRBJ2-1	TRBD2	NA	TGTGCCAGCAGGAAAGTAGCGGGAGGGCGAAATGAGCAGTTCTTC	CASRKVAGGRNEQFF
TRBV27	TRBJ2-7	NA	NA	TGTGCCAGCAGTTTATGGGGCAACTACGAGCAGTACTTC	CASSLWGNYEQYF
TRBV11-2	TRBJ1-1	TRBD1	NA	TGTGCCAGCAGCCCCAAAGACAGGGTCAACACTGAAGCTTTCTTT	CASSPKDRVNTEAFF
TRBV28	TRBJ2-1	NA	NA	TGTGCCAGCAGTCGGTCTGGTAGCTCCTACAATGAGCAGTTCTTC	CASSRSGSSYNEQFF